This T cell receptor beta chain was recorded in a study of T-cell memory formation after mild COVID-19 (dated by TCRdb to 2020 to 2022). Broadly, across the study: TCR sequence clusters from the two donors were found to be largely donor specific. In a couple of donors, T-cell clones that expanded and contracted after mild COVID-19 were tracked by sequencing TCRalpha and TCRbeta repertoires over time. The cohort comprised two young, previously healthy adult volunteers, one female and one male. What the research found in general, with its limitations: Some responding clones were detected in pre-infection memory, suggesting pre-existing cross-reactive memory T cells joined the SARS-CoV-2 response. Contracting CD4+ clones turned up mainly in the CM and EM memory subsets, whereas EMRA was where CD8+ clones were enriched. Only two mild cases were covered in the study, and larger cohorts including severe cases with pre-infection samples were considered necessary. The second-wave clones that peaked on day 37 were not confirmed to be SARS-CoV-2 specific. Balanced CD4/CD8 phenotypes were observed for clones contracting from day 15 to 85, whereas a bias towards CD4+ was observed for a second wave of clones expanding from day 15 to 37.

The run used an Illumina NovaSeq 6000. cDNA libraries for TCRalpha and TCRbeta were prepared by 5'RACE using constant-segment primers, with sample barcodes and unique molecular identifiers added. RNA was extracted from every sample with Trizol reagent. The libraries were amplified in two PCR steps, and the second step added a second sample barcode and Illumina TruSeq adapters. Libraries were sequenced on an Illumina NovaSeq with 2 x 150 bp paired-end reads. The original pipeline was this. The reads were demultiplexed and collapsed into UMI-guided consensus sequences using migec v1.2.7. Using mixcr v2.1.11, UMI consensuses were aligned to TRA and TRB V and J templates and then assembled into clonotypes. Expanded or contracted clonotypes were those called significant by both edgeR and NoisET, with noise models trained on biological replicates. For edgeR calls, a false discovery rate-adjusted p below 0.01 and a log2 fold-change threshold of 1 were applied. As an exploratory analysis of dynamics, PCA with hierarchical clustering was applied to max-normalized trajectories of the 1000 most abundant clonotypes. The CD4 or CD8 phenotype of responding clones was assigned using the separately sequenced CD4+ and CD8+ repertoires. TCRdb's own reprocessing of the public reads used fastp at Q25 and MiXCR and kept productive beta chains. Rows are unified per CDR3 protein, each entry keeping the most common DNA and genes. The V and J calls follow TCRdb's processing rather than the paper's. Recorded for this sample are some 300,000 distinct CDR3 sequences; approximately 22% of them occurred a single time. The top ten clones comprise roughly 23% of the sample.

The CDR3 starts with the cysteine, ends with the phenylalanine, and has 14 residues. Only CDR3 DNA remains: 42 bases, in frame from the first base. Based on the germline V gene, the CDR1 and CDR2 sequences are SGHVS and FNYEAQ. V and J lose 3 bases and 4 bases, and a span of 10 bases separates them. Ficoll-Paque density gradient centrifugation was used to isolate PBMCs. A note on this clonotype: Its antigen is currently not known. No qualities accompany the bases; no much larger clone lies one base away.

The chain is made from TRBV7-6 and TRBJ1-3, with no confidently assigned D gene. Sequencing was carried out using PBMCs or a T cell subset sorted from them (not recorded which). The sequence was collected from a man aged 18-30 years who had mild COVID-19 (a few samples of this study predate the infection). The sample titles of this study are shuffled in the database, so cell type and time point are left out; the donor was told from shared clones. The sequenced DNA: TGTGCCAGCAGCTTGGGAGTCGGGGGAAACACCATATATTTT. It translates to CASSLGVGGNTIYF.